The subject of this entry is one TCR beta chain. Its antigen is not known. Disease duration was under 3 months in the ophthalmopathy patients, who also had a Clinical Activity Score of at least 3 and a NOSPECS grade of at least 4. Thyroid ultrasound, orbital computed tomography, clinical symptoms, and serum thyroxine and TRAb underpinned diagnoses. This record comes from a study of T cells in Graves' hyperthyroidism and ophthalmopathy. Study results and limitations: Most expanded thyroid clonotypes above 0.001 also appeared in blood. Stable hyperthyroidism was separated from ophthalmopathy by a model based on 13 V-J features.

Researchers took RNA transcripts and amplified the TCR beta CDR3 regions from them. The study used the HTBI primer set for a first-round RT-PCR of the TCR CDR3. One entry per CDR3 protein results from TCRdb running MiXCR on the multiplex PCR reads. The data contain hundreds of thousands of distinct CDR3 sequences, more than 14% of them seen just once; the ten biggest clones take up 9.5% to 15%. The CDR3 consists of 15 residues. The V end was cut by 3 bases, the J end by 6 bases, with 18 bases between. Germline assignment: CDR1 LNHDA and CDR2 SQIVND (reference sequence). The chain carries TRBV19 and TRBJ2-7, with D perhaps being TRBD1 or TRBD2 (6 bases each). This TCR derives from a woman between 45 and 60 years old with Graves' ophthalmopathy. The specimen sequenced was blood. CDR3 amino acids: CASSIGGTHWPEQYF. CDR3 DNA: TGTGCCAGTAGTATTGGGGGGACACATTGGCCCGAGCAGTACTTC.